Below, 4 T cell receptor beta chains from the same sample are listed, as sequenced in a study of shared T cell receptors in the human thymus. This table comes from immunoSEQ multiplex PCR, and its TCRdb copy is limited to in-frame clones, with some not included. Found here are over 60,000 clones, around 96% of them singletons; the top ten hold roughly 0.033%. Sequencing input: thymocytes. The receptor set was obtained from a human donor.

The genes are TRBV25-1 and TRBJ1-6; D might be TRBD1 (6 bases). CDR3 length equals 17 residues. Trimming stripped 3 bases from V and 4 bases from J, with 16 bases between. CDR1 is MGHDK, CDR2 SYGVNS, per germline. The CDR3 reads CASSDFKDSRYNSPLHF. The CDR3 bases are TGTGCCAGCAGTGATTTCAAGGACAGCAGATATAATTCACCCCTCCACTTT.

The CDR3 region is CASSLGLAGNQETQYF. CDR3 DNA sequence: TGTGCCAGCAGCTTAGGCCTAGCGGGGAACCAAGAGACCCAGTACTTC. The chain uses TRBV7-6 and TRBJ2-5, with 9 bases that match TRBD2. This CDR3 contains 16 residues. Germline assignment: CDR1 SGHVS and CDR2 FNYEAQ. V was clipped by 1 base and J by 0 bases; unmatched bases: 3.

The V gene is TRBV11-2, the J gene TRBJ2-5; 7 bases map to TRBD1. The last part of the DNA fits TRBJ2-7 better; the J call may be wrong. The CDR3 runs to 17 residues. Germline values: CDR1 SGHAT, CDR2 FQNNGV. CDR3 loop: CASSSRVDRVGSYEQYF. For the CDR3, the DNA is TGTGCCAGCAGCTCGAGAGTCGACAGGGTCGGGTCCTACGAGCAGTACTTC.

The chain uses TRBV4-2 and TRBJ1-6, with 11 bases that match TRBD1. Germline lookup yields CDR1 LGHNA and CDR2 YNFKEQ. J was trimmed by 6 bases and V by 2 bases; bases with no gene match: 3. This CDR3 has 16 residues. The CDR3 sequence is CASSQTGTGGNSPLHF. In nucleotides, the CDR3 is TGTGCCAGCAGCCAAACCGGGACAGGGGGTAATTCACCCCTCCACTTT.